The TCR beta chain under discussion was sequenced for a study of response to subunit inactivated influenza vaccine. Study findings and constraints: Seasonal influenza vaccination, on each occasion, was suggested by the authors to recruit few new T cells.

This clonotype was counted between two and nine times. Its target is not known. Trimming at V came to 1 base and at J to 6 bases, leaving 7 bases not matched to a gene. The CDR3 covers 16 residues. Germline V gene sequence: CDR1 LNHNV, CDR2 YYDKDF (reference sequence). TCRdb called the RT-PCR reads again in MiXCR, with one record for every CDR3 protein. The sample consists of 650,000 to 800,000 distinct CDR3 sequences, about 15% of them appearing once. This sequence was found in a man aged 45-65 years who received an inactivated influenza vaccine. The gene calls are TRBV15 and TRBJ2-7; 12 bases are a match to TRBD2. This specimen was PBMCs from blood, taken around 14 days before vaccination. The CDR3 loop reads CATSRGGILAGGEQYF. CDR3 coding DNA: TGTGCCACCAGCAGAGGAGGGATACTAGCGGGAGGCGAGCAGTACTTC.